This TCR beta chain was retrieved from a study of cytomegalovirus exposure and HLA in healthy donors. The CDR3 is 15 residues long. CDR1 is SNHLY, CDR2 FYNNEI, per germline. V lost 3 bases and J 1 base, leaving 12 bases between the germline ends. This clone was observed a few times. Its antigen remains unknown. Findings and limits, study-wide: Three chains linked to CMV were shown in vitro to be specific for CMV antigens. The authors later linked a missense DCLRE1C variant to TCR beta V- and J-gene trimming. It was reported that the classifier diagnosed cytomegalovirus status with high specificity and sensitivity in both the original and validation cohorts.

PCR used 60 Vbeta primers and 13 Jbeta primers. Libraries were prepared by immunoSEQ multiplex PCR; TCRdb keeps only in-frame clonotypes and omits some of them. Altogether 150,000 or so clones are present, approximately 84% being singletons, with the ten largest covering around 2%. The receptor's source is a middle-aged woman in good health and CMV-seronegative. This rearrangement joins TRBV2 to TRBJ2-5; D is unclear. Sequences were obtained from PBMCs. The CDR3 DNA reads as TGTGCCAGCAGTGAGATATCGGTTTTCCAAGAGACCCAGTACTTC. Residues: CASSEISVFQETQYF.